This T cell receptor (beta chain) was recorded in a study of T-cell memory formation after mild COVID-19. Study observations and caveats: Prior to infection, memory already included some responding clones, suggesting cross-reactive memory joined. The authors did not confirm SARS-CoV-2 specificity of second-wave clones peaking day 37.

On this clonotype itself: Its specificity is not known.

TCRdb itself ran the 5' RACE reads through MiXCR, one entry per CDR3 protein. The sample carries about 310,000 distinct CDR3 sequences, approximately 19% recorded once. The CDR3 runs 15 residues. Germline V gene data show CDR1 as SEHNR and CDR2 as FQNEAQ (reference sequence). Trimming removed 5 bases from V and 8 bases from J; junction bases left unmatched: 11. The specimen was PBMCs or a T cell subset sorted from them (not recorded which). This sequence originates from a man aged 18 to 35 who had mild COVID-19 (a few samples of this study predate the infection). Cell type and time point are not known. The chain employs TRBV7-9 and TRBJ2-3; TRBD2 matches 9 bases. The CDR3, as DNA: TGTGCCAGCAGCGGTAGCGGGGGCCCGTTGATTACGCAGTATTTT. The encoded protein is CASSGSGGPLITQYF.